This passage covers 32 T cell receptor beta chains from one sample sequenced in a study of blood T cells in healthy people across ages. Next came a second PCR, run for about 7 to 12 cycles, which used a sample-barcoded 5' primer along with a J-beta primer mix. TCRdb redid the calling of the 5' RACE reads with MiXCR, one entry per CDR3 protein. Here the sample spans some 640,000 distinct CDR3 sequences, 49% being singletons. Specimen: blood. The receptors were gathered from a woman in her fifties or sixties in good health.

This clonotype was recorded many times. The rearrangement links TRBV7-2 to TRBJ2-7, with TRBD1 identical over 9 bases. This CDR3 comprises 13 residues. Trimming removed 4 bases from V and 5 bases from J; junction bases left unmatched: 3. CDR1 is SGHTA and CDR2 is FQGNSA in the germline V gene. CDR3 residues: CASSYRDRDEQYF. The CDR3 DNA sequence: TGTGCCAGCAGCTACCGGGACAGGGACGAGCAGTACTTC.

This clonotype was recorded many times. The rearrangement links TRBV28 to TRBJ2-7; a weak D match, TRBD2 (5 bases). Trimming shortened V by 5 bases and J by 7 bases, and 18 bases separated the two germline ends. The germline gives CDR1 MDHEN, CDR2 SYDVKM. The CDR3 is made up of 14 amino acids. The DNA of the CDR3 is TGTGCCAGCAGTGCCCGTAGGCTAGCCGGGGAGCAGTACTTC. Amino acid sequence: CASSARRLAGEQYF.

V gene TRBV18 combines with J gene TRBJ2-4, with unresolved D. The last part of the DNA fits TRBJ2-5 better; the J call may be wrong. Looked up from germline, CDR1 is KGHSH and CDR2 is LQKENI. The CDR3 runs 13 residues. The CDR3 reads CAGAKPVRETQYF. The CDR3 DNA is TGTGCCGGCGCAAAACCGGTTCGGGAGACCCAGTACTTC.

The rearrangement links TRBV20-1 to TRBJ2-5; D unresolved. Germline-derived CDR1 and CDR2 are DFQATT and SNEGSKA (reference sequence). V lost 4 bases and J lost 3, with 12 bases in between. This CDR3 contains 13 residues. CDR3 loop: CSANPPAEETQYF. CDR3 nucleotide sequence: TGCAGTGCTAACCCCCCTGCGGAAGAGACCCAGTACTTC.

CDR3 protein: CASSPPRAGGEGYEQYF. The CDR3 nucleotides read TGTGCCAGCAGTCCACCCCGCGCAGGGGGGGAGGGTTACGAGCAGTACTTC. This chain joins TRBV28 and TRBJ2-7; D possibly uses TRBD1 or TRBD2 (7 bases each). This CDR3 comprises 17 residues. V lost 5 bases and J lost 4, with 24 bases in between. Germline assignment: CDR1 MDHEN and CDR2 SYDVKM.

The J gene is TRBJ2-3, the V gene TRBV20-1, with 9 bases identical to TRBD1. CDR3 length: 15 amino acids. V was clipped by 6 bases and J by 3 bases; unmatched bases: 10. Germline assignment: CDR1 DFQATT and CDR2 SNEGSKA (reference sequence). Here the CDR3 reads CSANGGQGLTDTQYF. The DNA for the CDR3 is TGCAGTGCCAACGGGGGACAGGGTTTGACAGATACGCAGTATTTT.

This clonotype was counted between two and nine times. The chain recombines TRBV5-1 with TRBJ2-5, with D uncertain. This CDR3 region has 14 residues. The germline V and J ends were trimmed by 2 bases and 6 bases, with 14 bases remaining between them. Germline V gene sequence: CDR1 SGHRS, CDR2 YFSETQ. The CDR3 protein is CASSLLSGLKTQYF. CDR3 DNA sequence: TGCGCCAGCAGCTTACTCTCGGGCCTGAAGACCCAGTACTTC.

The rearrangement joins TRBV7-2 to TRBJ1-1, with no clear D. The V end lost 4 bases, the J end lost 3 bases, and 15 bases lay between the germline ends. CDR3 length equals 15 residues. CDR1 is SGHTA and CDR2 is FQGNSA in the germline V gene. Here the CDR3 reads CASSSDAESYTEAFF. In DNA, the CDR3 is TGTGCCAGCAGCTCCGACGCAGAGAGCTACACTGAAGCTTTCTTT.

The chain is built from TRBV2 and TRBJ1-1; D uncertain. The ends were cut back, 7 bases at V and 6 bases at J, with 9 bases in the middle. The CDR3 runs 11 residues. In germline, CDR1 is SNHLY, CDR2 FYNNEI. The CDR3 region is CASTPEAEAFF. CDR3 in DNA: TGTGCCAGCACTCCTGAGGCTGAAGCTTTCTTT.

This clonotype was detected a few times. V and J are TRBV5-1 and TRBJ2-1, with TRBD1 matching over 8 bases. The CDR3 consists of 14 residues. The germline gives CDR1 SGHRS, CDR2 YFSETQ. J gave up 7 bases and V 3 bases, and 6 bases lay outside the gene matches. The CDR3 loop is CASSSDRAGNEQFF. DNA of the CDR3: TGCGCCAGCAGCTCGGACAGGGCTGGAAATGAGCAGTTCTTC.

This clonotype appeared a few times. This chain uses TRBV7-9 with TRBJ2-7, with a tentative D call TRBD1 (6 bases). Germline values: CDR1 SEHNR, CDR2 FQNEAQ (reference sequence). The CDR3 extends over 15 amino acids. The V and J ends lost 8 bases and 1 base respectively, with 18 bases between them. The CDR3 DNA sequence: TGTGCCAGCGCTAAACCGGGACAAAAATCCTACGAGCAGTACTTC. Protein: CASAKPGQKSYEQYF.

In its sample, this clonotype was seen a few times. The CDR3 DNA follows: TGCAGCGTTGATACAAGGGGGGGCGGAGACAATGAGCAGTTCTTC. Translating gives CSVDTRGGGDNEQFF. The genes are TRBV29-1 and TRBJ2-1; D is possibly TRBD2 (7 bases). The germline gives CDR1 SQVTM, CDR2 ANQGSEA. V was cut by 3 bases and J by 5 bases, with 17 bases left in between. CDR3 length: 15 residues.

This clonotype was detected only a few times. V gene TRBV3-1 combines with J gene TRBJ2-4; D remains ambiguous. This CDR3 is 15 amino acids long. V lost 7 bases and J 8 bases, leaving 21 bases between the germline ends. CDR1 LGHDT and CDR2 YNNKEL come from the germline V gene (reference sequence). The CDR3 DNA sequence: TGTGCCAGCACCTCAACCTCAACCGATAGGTACATTCAGTACTTC. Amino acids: CASTSTSTDRYIQYF. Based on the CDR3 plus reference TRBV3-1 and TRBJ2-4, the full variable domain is DTAVSQTPKYLVTQMGNDKSIKCEQNLGHDTMYWYKQDSKKFLKIMFSYNNKELIINETVPNRFSPKSPDKAHLNLHINSLELGDSAVYFCASTSTSTDRYIQYFGAGTRLSVL.

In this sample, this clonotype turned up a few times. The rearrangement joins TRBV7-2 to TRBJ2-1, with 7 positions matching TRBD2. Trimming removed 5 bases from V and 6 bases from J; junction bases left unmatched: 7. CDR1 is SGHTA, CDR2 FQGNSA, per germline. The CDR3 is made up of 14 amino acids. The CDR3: CASSPRTRGNEQFF. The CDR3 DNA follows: TGTGCCAGCAGCCCCAGGACTAGAGGCAATGAGCAGTTCTTC.

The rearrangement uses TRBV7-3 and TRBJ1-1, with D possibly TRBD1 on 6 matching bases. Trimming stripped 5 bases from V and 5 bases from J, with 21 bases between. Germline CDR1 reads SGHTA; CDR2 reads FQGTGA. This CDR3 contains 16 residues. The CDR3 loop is CASSLQGTSEGTEAFF. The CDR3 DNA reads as TGTGCCAGCAGCCTACAAGGGACATCCGAGGGAACTGAAGCTTTCTTT.

Here the CDR3 reads CASSTVTGYSNQPQHF. The CDR3 coding sequence is TGTGCCAGCAGCACCGTGACAGGGTATAGCAATCAGCCCCAGCATTTT. The chain employs TRBV7-2 and TRBJ1-5; TRBD1 matches 7 bases. CDR3 length equals 16 residues. Germline V lookup: CDR1 SGHTA, CDR2 FQGNSA. The V gene end was trimmed by 5 bases and the J gene end by 0 bases; junction bases not matched to a gene: 7. The whole variable domain, filled in from reference TRBV7-2 and TRBJ1-5, reads GAGVSQSPSNKVTEKGKDVELRCDPISGHTALYWYRQSLGQGLEFLIYFQGNSAPDKSGLPSDRFSAERTGGSVSTLTIQRTQQEDSAVYLCASSTVTGYSNQPQHFGDGTRLSIL.

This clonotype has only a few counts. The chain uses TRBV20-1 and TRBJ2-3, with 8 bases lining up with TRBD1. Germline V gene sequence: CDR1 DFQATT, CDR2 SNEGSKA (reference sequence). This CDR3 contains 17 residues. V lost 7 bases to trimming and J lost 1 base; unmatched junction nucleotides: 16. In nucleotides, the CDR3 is TGCAGTGTTCGGACAGGGTCGACAACATACCGCACAGATACGCAGTATTTT. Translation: CSVRTGSTTYRTDTQYF.

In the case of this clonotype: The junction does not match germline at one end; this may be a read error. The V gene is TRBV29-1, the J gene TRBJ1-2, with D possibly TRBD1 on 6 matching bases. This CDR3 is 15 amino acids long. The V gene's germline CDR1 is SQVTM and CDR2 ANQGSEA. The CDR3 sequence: CSVEDFWEGDYDYTF. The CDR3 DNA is TGCAGCGTTGAAGACTTTTGGGAGGGGGACTATGACTACACCTTC. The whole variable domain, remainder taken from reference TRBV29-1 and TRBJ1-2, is SAVISQKPSRDICQRGTSLTIQCQVDSQVTMMFWYRQQPGQSLTLIATANQGSEATYESGFVIDKFPISRPNLTFSTLTVSNMSPEDSSIYLCSVEDFWEGDYDYTFGSGTRLTVV.

The CDR3 DNA follows: TGTGCCAGCAGGCGTGAACAGGGGGTAGGTGAGCAGTACTTC. It translates to CASRREQGVGEQYF. The chain couples TRBV2 to TRBJ2-5, with 8 nucleotides matching TRBD1. V dropped 6 bases and J dropped 11; count of bases not matched to a gene: 14. The germline CDR1 and CDR2 sequences are SNHLY and FYNNEI. This CDR3 has 14 amino acids.

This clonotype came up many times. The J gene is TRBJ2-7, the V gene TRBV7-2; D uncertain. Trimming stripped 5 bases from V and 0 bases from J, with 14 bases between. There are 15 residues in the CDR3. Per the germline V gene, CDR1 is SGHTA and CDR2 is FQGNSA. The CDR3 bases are TGTGCCAGCAGCCTCATCCGGCCAAGCTCCTACGAGCAGTACTTC. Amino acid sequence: CASSLIRPSSYEQYF.

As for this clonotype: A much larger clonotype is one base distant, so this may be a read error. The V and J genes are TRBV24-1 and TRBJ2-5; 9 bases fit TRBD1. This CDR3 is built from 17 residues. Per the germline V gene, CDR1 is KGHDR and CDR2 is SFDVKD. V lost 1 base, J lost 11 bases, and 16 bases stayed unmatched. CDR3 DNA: TGTGCCACCAGTGATTTTGGGGGGACAGGGAGGAACGGTGAGCAGTACTTC. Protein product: CATSDFGGTGRNGEQYF.

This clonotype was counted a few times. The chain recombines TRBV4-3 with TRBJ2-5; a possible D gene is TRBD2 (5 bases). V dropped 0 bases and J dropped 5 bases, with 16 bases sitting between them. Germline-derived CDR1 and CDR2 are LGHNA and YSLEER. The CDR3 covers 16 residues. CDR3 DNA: TGCGCCAGCAGCCAAGATGTCAACGGTCCGGGGGAGACCCAGTACTTC. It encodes CASSQDVNGPGETQYF.

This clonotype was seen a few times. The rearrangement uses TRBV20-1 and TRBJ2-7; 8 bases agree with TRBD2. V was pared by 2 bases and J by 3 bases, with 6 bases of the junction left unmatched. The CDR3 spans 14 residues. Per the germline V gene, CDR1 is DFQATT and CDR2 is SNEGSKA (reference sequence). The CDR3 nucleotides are TGCAGTGCTAGAAATCGGGAGGGCCTCTACGAGCAGTACTTC. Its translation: CSARNREGLYEQYF.

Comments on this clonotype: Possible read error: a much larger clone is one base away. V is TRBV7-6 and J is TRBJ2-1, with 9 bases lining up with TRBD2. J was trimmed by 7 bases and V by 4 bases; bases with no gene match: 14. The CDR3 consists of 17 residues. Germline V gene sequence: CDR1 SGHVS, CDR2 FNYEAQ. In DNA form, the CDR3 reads TGTGCCAGCAGCTCATACCAGGGACTAGCTGCTTCTAATGAGCAGTTCTTC. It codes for CASSSYQGLAASNEQFF.

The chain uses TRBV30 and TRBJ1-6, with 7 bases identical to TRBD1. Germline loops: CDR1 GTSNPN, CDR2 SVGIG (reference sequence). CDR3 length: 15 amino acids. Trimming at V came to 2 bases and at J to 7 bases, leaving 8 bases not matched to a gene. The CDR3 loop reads CAWSPPDRSNSPLHF. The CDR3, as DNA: TGTGCCTGGAGTCCCCCGGACAGGTCAAATTCACCCCTCCACTTT.

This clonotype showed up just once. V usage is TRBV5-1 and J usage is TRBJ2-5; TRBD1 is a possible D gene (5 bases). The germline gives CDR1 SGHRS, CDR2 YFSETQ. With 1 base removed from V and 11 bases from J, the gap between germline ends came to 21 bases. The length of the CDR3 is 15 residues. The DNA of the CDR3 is TGCGCCAGCAGCTTGTTAGGGGTCTCCTACAGTGAGCAGTACTTC. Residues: CASSLLGVSYSEQYF.

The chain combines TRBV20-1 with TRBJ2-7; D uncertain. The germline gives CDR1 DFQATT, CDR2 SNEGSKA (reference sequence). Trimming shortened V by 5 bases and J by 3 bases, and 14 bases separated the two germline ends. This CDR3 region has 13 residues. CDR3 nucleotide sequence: TGCAGTGCTCGGCCCACTACCAACTACGAGCAGTACTTC. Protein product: CSARPTTNYEQYF.

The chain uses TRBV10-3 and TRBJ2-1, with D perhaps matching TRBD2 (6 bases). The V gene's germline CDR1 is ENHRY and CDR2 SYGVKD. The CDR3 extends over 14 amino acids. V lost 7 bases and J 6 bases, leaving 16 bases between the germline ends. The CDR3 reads CAITPGLGLNEQFF. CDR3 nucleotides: TGTGCCATCACTCCGGGACTGGGTCTCAATGAGCAGTTCTTC.

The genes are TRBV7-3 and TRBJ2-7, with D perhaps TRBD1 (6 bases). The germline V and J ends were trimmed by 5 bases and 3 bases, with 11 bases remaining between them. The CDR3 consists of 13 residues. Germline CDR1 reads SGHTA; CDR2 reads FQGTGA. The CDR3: CASSEGQIYEQYF. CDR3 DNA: TGTGCCAGCAGCGAAGGACAGATCTACGAGCAGTACTTC.

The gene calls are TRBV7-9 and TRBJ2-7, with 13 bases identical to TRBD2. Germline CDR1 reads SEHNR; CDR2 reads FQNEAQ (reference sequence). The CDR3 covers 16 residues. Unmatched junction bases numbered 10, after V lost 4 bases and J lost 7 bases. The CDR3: CASSSGLAGEGVEQYF. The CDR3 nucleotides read TGTGCCAGCAGCTCTGGACTAGCGGGAGAAGGGGTTGAGCAGTACTTC.

CDR3 DNA: TGTGCCAGCTCACCGTATACGGGAGGGCCCGAGACCCAGTACTTC. Amino acids: CASSPYTGGPETQYF. This sequence joins TRBV18 and TRBJ2-5, with 8 bases fitting TRBD2. CDR1 and CDR2 from the germline V gene are KGHSH and LQKENI. V lost 3 bases, J lost 5 bases, and 8 bases stayed unmatched. The CDR3 contains 15 residues.

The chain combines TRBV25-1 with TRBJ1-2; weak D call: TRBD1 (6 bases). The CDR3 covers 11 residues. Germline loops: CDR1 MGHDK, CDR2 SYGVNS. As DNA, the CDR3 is TGTGCGACAGGAGACAACTATGGCTACACCTTC. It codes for CATGDNYGYTF.